The T cell receptor beta chain described here comes from a study of blood T cell repertoires in COVID-19. Study background: The analysed material was cDNA or gDNA that came from T cells, B-cell-depleted T cells, or PBMCs.

This clone was seen only a few times. Clones were read by immunoSEQ multiplex PCR, and TCRdb kept only the in-frame ones, dropping some. The sample carries 70,000 to 90,000 clones, 85% to 90% recorded once. The specimen sequenced was peripheral blood. The receptor was isolated from a man older than 75 with active or convalescent COVID-19.

The CDR3 is CASSGGYHQPQHF. As DNA, the CDR3 is TGTGCCAGCAGCGGCGGGTATCATCAGCCCCAGCATTTT. The rearrangement links TRBV7-9 to TRBJ1-5; D gene ambiguous. V was cut by 5 bases and J by 5 bases, with 10 bases left in between. The CDR3 runs 13 residues. Germline V gene lookup returns CDR1 SEHNR and CDR2 FQNEAQ (reference sequence).